This T cell receptor (beta chain) is drawn from a study of T cell responses to AZD1222 COVID-19 vaccine. Using immunoSEQ multiplex PCR, the repertoire was profiled, and TCRdb retains in-frame clones only, with some absent. This sample carries 150,000 to 200,000 clones, 85% to 90% of them seen once, and the ten largest clones take around 5.5%. As concerns this clone: The antigen is undetermined.

Study findings and constraints: Females outnumbered males among donors, who were mostly white British; clonal diversity was possibly underestimated. A rise in Spike-specific TCR breadth and depth followed two AZD1222 doses. In the spike-specific TCR repertoire, nearly half reportedly target unmutated variant regions.

The CDR3 covers 16 residues. Germline-derived CDR1 and CDR2 are SNHLY and FYNNEI. Trimming pared 6 bases from V and 4 bases from J, leaving 19 bases between. This material consisted of peripheral blood, taken on day 0 of AZD1222 vaccination. The chain links TRBV2 to TRBJ1-3; D unresolved. The source of this sequence is an adult in good health. The CDR3 DNA is TGTGCCAGCAGCGCCGGACGCCGACTCTTGGGAAACACCATATATTTT. This codes for CASSAGRRLLGNTIYF.